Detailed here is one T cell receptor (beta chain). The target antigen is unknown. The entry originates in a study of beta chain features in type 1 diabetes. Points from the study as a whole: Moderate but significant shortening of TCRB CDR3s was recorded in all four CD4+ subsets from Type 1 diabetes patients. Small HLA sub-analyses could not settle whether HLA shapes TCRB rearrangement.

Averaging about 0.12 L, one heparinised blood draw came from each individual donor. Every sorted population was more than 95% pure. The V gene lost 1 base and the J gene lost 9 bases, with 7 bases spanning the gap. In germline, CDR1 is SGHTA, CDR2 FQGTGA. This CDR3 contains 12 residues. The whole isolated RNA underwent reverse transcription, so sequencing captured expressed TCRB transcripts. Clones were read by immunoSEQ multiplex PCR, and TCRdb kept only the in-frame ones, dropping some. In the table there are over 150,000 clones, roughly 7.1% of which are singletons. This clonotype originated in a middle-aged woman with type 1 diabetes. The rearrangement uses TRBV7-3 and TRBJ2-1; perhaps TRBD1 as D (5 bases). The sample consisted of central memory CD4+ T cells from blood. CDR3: CASSLMGREQFF. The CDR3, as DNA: TGTGCCAGCAGCTTAATGGGGCGTGAGCAGTTCTTC.